This T cell receptor (beta chain) came from a study of CD8+ T cells in alopecia areata. The treatment was: oral pan-JAK inhibitor, 5-10 mg twice daily. With 6 bases removed from V and 6 bases from J, the gap between germline ends came to 24 bases. Germline CDR1 is SGHDT and CDR2 is YYEEEE. The CDR3 is 16 residues long. RNA extraction was followed by reverse transcription into cDNA, which acted as the sequencing template. Data came from immunoSEQ multiplex PCR; TCRdb stores just in-frame clones and leaves some out. This table holds over 150,000 clones, roughly 62% found once. The chain combines TRBV5-6 with TRBJ1-2; the D gene is possibly TRBD1 (6 bases). This receptor was obtained from a human donor with alopecia areata. The sample here was CD8+ T cells sorted from blood, taken at week 24, from a patient treated with tofacitinib. CDR3 DNA: TGTGCCAGCACCCTCGGGACACGACGCTTCGCTGATGGCTACACCTTC. Translating it yields CASTLGTRRFADGYTF.